The clone carrying this TCR beta chain was counted ten times or more. The sample is drawn from a study of response to subunit inactivated influenza vaccine. The length of the CDR3 is 13 residues. V was shortened by 3 bases and J by 4 bases, with 8 bases between the two germline ends. Germline V gene data show CDR1 as SGHTA and CDR2 as FQGNSA. TCRdb re-called the RT-PCR reads with MiXCR, one entry per CDR3 protein. The repertoire holds hundreds of thousands of distinct CDR3 sequences, with 16% as singletons. This receptor was taken from a man between 50 and 75 years old who received an inactivated influenza vaccine. This specimen consisted of CD4+ T cells sorted from PBMCs, obtained roughly 24 months after vaccination. The J gene is TRBJ2-3, the V gene TRBV7-2; D uncertain. This chain's CDR3 is CASSFLLSDTQYF. The CDR3 DNA sequence: TGTGCCAGCAGCTTCTTACTCTCAGATACGCAGTATTTT.